The 7 T cell receptor beta chains below come from one sample, sequenced in a study of blood T cell repertoires in COVID-19. Libraries were prepared by immunoSEQ multiplex PCR; TCRdb keeps only in-frame clonotypes and omits some of them. The repertoire holds 150,000 to 200,000 clones, with roughly 83% as singletons. Sequenced sample: peripheral blood. These receptors all stem from a woman aged 55-70 years with acute or convalescent COVID-19.

The chain employs TRBV12-3 or TRBV12-4 and TRBJ1-1; D uncertain. Trimming removed 3 bases from V and 4 bases from J, with 9 bases in between. This CDR3 spans 13 amino acids. Here the CDR3 reads CASSLREGTEAFF. The CDR3 region has the DNA TGTGCCAGCAGTTTGCGGGAAGGCACTGAAGCTTTCTTT.

This clone was detected only once. The chain combines TRBV24-1 with TRBJ1-2; maybe TRBD1 (6 bases). Trimming stripped 2 bases from V and 9 bases from J, with 15 bases between. CDR3 length: 14 amino acids. Looked up from germline, CDR1 is KGHDR and CDR2 is SFDVKD. The DNA for the CDR3 is TGTGCCACCAGTGATTCCCGACAGGTTCCCCGCTACACCTTC. Protein product: CATSDSRQVPRYTF.

This rearrangement joins TRBV4-3 to TRBJ2-7, with a weak D call TRBD1 (6 bases). Looked up from germline, CDR1 is LGHNA and CDR2 is YSLEER. Between the trimmed V and J ends, which lost 0 bases and 6 bases, there was a span of 18 bases. This CDR3 has 16 amino acids. The CDR3 nucleotides read TGCGCCAGCAGCCAAGATACAGGGACCTCCCTCCTCGAGCAGTACTTC. Residues: CASSQDTGTSLLEQYF.

The chain links TRBV6-2 or TRBV6-3 to TRBJ1-5; 8 bases align to TRBD1. V lost 6 bases to trimming and J lost 13 bases; unmatched junction nucleotides: 5. Germline CDR1 is MNHEY and CDR2 is SVGEGT. There are 11 residues in the CDR3. The CDR3 nucleotides are TGTGCCAGCAGCCAGCGGACAGGGCAGCATTTT. This translates into CASSQRTGQHF.

This chain joins TRBV15 and TRBJ1-2; the match to TRBD1 covers 12 bases. Germline CDR1 LNHNV, CDR2 YYDKDF (reference sequence). Trimming at V came to 8 bases and at J to 7 bases, leaving 8 bases not matched to a gene. There are 14 residues in the CDR3. For the CDR3, the DNA is TGTGCCACCCACCCGGGACAGGGGGCGCGTGGCTACACCTTC. Residues: CATHPGQGARGYTF.

The rearrangement uses TRBV3-1 (or the pseudogene TRBV3-2) and TRBJ1-3; TRBD1 agrees at 10 bases. The CDR3 contains 16 residues. Germline lookup yields CDR1 LGHDT and CDR2 YNNKEL (reference sequence). V lost 3 bases to trimming and J lost 4 bases; unmatched junction nucleotides: 6. CDR3 nucleotides: TGTGCCAGCAGCCATGGGGACAGGGGTTACGGAAACACCATATATTTT. It is translated as CASSHGDRGYGNTIYF.

This chain uses TRBV15 with TRBJ2-1; D unclear. This CDR3 is 18 amino acids long. Per the germline V gene, CDR1 is LNHNV and CDR2 is YYDKDF (reference sequence). V lost 0 bases, J lost 1 base, and 16 bases lay in between. The CDR3 region is CATSRDMGPRRSYNEQFF. CDR3 nucleotides: TGTGCCACCAGCAGAGATATGGGCCCAAGAAGGTCCTACAATGAGCAGTTCTTC.